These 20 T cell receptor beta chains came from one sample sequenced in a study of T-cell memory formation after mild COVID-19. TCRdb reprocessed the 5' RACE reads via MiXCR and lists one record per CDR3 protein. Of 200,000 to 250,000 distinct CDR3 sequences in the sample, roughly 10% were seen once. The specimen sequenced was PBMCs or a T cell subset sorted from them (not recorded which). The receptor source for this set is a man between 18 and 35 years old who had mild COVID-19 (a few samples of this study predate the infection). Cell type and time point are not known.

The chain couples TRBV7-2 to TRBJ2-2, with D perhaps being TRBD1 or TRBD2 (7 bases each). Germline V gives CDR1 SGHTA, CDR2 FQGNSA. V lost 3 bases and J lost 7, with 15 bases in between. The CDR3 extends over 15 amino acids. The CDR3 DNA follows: TGTGCCAGCAGCTTTCCGGCAGGGGGGGTCGGGGAGCTGTTTTTT. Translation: CASSFPAGGVGELFF.

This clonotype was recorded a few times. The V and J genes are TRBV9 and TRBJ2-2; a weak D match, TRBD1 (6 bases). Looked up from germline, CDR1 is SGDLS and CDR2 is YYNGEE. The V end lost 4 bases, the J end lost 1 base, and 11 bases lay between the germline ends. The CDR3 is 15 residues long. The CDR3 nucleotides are TGTGCCAGCAGCCTCGGGACAATGAACACCGGGGAGCTGTTTTTT. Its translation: CASSLGTMNTGELFF.

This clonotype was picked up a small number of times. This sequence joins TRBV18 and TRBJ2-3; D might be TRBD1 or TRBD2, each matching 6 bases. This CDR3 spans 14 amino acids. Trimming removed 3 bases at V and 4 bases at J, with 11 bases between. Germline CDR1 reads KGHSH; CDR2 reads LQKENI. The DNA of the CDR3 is TGTGCCAGCTCACCCGGGGGCATTGCAGATACGCAGTATTTT. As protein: CASSPGGIADTQYF.

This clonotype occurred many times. The CDR3 reads CASSFGPGGAADTQYF. The CDR3, as DNA: TGTGCCAGCAGCTTCGGCCCAGGGGGGGCCGCAGATACGCAGTATTTT. The J gene is TRBJ2-3, the V gene TRBV7-2; D could derive from TRBD1 or TRBD2 (7 bases each). The CDR3 extends over 16 amino acids. CDR1 SGHTA and CDR2 FQGNSA come from the germline V gene. Deletions cut 3 bases from V and 4 bases from J, with 17 bases between.

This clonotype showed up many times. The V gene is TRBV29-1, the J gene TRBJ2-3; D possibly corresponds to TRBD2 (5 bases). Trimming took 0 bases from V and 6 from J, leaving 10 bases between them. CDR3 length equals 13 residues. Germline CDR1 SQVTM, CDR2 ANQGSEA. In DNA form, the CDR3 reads TGCAGCGTTGAAGATGGGAGCGGCGATACGCAGTATTTT. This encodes CSVEDGSGDTQYF.

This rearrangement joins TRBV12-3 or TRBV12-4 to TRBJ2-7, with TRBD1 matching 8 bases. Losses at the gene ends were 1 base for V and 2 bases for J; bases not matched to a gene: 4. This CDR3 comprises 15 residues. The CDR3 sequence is CASSLVQGEPYEQYF. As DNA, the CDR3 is TGTGCCAGCAGTTTAGTACAGGGGGAACCCTACGAGCAGTACTTC.

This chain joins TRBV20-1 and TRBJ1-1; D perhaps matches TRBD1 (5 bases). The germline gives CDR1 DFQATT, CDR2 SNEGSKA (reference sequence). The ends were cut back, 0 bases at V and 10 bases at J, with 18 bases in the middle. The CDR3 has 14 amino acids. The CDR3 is CSARDRRGGLGAFF. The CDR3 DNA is TGCAGTGCTAGAGATCGGCGTGGGGGTCTGGGAGCTTTCTTT.

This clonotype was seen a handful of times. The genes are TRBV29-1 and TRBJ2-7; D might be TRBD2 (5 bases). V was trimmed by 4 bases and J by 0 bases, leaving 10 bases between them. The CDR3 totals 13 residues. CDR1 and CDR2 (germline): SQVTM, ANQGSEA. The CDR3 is CSVVLVLSYEQYF. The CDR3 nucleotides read TGCAGCGTTGTACTAGTTCTCTCCTACGAGCAGTACTTC.

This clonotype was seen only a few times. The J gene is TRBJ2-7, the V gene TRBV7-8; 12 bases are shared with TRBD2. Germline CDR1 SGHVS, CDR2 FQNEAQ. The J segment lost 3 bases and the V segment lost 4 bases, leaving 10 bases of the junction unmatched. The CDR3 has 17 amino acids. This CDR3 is CASSSPGLAGPVYEQYF. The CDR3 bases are TGTGCCAGCAGCTCCCCCGGACTAGCGGGGCCTGTCTACGAGCAGTACTTC.

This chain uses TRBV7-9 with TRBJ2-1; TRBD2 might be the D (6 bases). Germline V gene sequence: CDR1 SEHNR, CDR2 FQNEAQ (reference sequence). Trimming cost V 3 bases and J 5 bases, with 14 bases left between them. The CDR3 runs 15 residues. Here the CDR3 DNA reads TGTGCCAGCAGCTTCCGGGGACTGGCGGACAATGAGCAGTTCTTC. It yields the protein CASSFRGLADNEQFF.

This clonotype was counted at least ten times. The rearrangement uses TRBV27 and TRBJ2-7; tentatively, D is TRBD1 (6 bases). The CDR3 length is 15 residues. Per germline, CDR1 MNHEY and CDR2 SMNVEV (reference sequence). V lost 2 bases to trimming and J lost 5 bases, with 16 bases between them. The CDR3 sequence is CASSLQGTVRDEQYF. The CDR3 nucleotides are TGTGCCAGCAGTTTACAGGGGACCGTCCGGGACGAGCAGTACTTC.

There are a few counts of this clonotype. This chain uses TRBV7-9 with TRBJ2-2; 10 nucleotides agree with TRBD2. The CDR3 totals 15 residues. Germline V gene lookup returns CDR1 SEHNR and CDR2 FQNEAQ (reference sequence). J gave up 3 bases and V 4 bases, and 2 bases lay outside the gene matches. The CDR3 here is CASSSAGGYTGELFF. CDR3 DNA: TGTGCCAGCAGCTCAGCGGGGGGGTACACCGGGGAGCTGTTTTTT.

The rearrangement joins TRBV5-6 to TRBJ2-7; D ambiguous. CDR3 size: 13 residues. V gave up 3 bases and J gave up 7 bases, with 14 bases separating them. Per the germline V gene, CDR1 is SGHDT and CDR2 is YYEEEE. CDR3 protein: CASSSGSPFEQYF. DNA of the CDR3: TGTGCCAGCAGCTCCGGGTCACCCTTTGAGCAGTACTTC.

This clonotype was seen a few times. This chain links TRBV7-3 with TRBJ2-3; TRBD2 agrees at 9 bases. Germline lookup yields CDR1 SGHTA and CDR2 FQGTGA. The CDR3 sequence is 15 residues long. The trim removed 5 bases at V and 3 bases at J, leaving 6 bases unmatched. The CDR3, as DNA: TGTGCCAGCAGCGCCGCGCGGGGGGGAACAGATACGCAGTATTTT. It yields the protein CASSAARGGTDTQYF.

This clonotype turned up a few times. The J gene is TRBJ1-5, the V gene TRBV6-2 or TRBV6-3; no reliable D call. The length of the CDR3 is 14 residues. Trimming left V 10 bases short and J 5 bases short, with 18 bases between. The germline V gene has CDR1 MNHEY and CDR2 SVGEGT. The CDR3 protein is CATREFEGYQPQHF. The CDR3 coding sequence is TGTGCCACCAGAGAGTTTGAAGGGTATCAGCCCCAGCATTTT.

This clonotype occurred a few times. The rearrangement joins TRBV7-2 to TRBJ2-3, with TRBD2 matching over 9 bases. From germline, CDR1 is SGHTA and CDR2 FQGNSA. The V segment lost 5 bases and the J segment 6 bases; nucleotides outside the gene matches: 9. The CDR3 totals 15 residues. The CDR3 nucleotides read TGTGCCAGCAGCCCGGCGGGGGGGCGTGCCGATACGCAGTATTTT. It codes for CASSPAGGRADTQYF.

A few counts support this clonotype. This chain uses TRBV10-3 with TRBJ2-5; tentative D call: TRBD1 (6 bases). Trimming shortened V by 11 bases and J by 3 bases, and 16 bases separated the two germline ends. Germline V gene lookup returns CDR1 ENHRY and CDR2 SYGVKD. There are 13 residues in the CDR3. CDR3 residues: CAAAKGVEETQYF. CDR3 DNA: TGTGCCGCCGCTAAGGGGGTTGAAGAGACCCAGTACTTC.

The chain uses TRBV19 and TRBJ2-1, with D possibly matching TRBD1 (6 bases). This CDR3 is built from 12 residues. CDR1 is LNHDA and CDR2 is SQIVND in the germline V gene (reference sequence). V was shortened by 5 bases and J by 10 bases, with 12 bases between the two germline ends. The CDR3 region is CASSPTGTEQFF. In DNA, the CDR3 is TGTGCCAGTAGTCCTACCGGGACAGAGCAGTTCTTC.

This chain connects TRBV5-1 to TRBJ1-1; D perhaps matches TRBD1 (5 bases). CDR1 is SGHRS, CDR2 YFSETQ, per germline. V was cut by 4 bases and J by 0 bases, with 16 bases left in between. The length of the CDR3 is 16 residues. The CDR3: CASSPGREPMNTEAFF. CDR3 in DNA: TGCGCCAGCAGCCCGGGACGGGAACCCATGAACACTGAAGCTTTCTTT.

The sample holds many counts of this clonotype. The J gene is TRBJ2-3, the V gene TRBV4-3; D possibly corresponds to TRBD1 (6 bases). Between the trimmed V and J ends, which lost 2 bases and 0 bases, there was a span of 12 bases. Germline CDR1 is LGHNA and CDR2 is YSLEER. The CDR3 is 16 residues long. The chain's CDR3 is CASSQQGPPSTDTQYF. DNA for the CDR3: TGCGCCAGCAGCCAACAGGGGCCTCCTAGCACAGATACGCAGTATTTT.